This TCR beta chain came from a study of blood T cells in healthy people across ages. Using a J-beta primer mix together with a sample-barcoded 5' primer, a second PCR was run for about 6 to 11 cycles. TCRdb ran MiXCR on the 5' RACE reads and lists one entry per CDR3 protein. The sample lists about 580,000 distinct CDR3 sequences, 40% to 50% occurring once. The V and J ends lost 5 bases and 7 bases respectively, with 18 bases between them. CDR1 is MNHEY, CDR2 SVGAGI, per germline. The CDR3 runs 15 residues. The individuals who served as donors were healthy Caucasians living in Russia, aged about 6 to 100. This clonotype was found many times. Its specificity is unknown. Study observations and caveats: Age showed a roughly linear inverse relationship with TCR beta diversity per million T cells. A greater number of naive CD4+ cells and higher diversity distinguished long-lived donors from aged donors.

The specimen sequenced was blood. This chain joins TRBV6-5 and TRBJ1-5; tentatively, D is TRBD1 (5 bases). The source is a man older than 75 in good health. CDR3 loop: CASSAGTRTSQPQHF. The CDR3 coding sequence is TGTGCCAGCAGTGCCGGGACTCGGACCAGCCAGCCCCAGCATTTT.